The rows below give T cell receptor beta chains drawn from one sample of a study of shared clonotypes between healthy human individuals. The data were produced by immunoSEQ multiplex PCR, yet TCRdb's version contains in-frame clones alone and is incomplete. Of some 2 million clones in the sample, just under 95% were seen once. Material for sequencing was naive CD8+ T cells sorted from blood. The receptors shown here come from a man aged 18 to 29 in good health. CDR3s include the opening cysteine and the closing phenylalanine or tryptophan. A D gene is named only where the DNA matches it firmly. Size values are once, few and many counts, or a class for expanded clones, and some rows have none.

v_call: TRBV27; d_call: NA; j_call: TRBJ1-3; clone_size: NA; cdr3_nt: TGTGCCAGCAGTATAGGCGTCTCTGGAAACACCATATATTTT; cdr3_aa: CASSIGVSGNTIYF
v_call: TRBV28; d_call: TRBD2; j_call: TRBJ2-1; clone_size: NA; cdr3_nt: TGTGCCAGCAGTTTGGGCAGGGTTCTTTCGGGGGGGCCCTACAATGAGCAGTTCTTC; cdr3_aa: CASSLGRVLSGGPYNEQFF
v_call: TRBV29-1; d_call: NA; j_call: TRBJ2-7; clone_size: NA; cdr3_nt: TGCAGCGTTGATAACGGGGCAAACGACGAGCAGTACTTC; cdr3_aa: CSVDNGANDEQYF
v_call: TRBV2; d_call: NA; j_call: TRBJ1-1; clone_size: NA; cdr3_nt: TGTGCCAGCAGTCTCCCCGGGCTGAACACTGAAGCTTTCTTT; cdr3_aa: CASSLPGLNTEAFF
v_call: TRBV7-9; d_call: NA; j_call: TRBJ2-3; clone_size: NA; cdr3_nt: TGTGCCAGCAGCTTAGGTCGGGATACGCAGTATTTT; cdr3_aa: CASSLGRDTQYF
v_call: TRBV7-8; d_call: NA; j_call: TRBJ2-1; clone_size: NA; cdr3_nt: TGTGCCAGCAGCCCCCGGGCCCTCAAAACGAATGAGCAGTTCTTC; cdr3_aa: CASSPRALKTNEQFF
v_call: TRBV11-2; d_call: NA; j_call: TRBJ2-2; clone_size: NA; cdr3_nt: TGTGCCAGCAGCTTAGTTGAGGGGCGGTTGGCCGGGGAGCTGTTTTTT; cdr3_aa: CASSLVEGRLAGELFF
v_call: TRBV19; d_call: NA; j_call: TRBJ2-1; clone_size: once; cdr3_nt: TGTGCCAGTGGGGATTGGCCTTCCTACAATGAGCAGTTCTTC; cdr3_aa: CASGDWPSYNEQFF
v_call: TRBV2; d_call: NA; j_call: TRBJ2-7; clone_size: NA; cdr3_nt: TGTGCCAGCAGTGTCAGCGAGCAGTACTTC; cdr3_aa: CASSVSEQYF
v_call: TRBV6-1; d_call: TRBD1; j_call: TRBJ1-2; clone_size: once; cdr3_nt: TGTGCCAGCAGTGAATGGCCAGCAGGGGGCAGAGGCTACACCTTC; cdr3_aa: CASSEWPAGGRGYTF
v_call: TRBV6-5; d_call: NA; j_call: TRBJ1-2; clone_size: NA; cdr3_nt: TGTGCCAGCAGTTACGGTGAGGGTTCCGATGGCTACACCTTC; cdr3_aa: CASSYGEGSDGYTF
v_call: TRBV9; d_call: NA; j_call: TRBJ1-6; clone_size: NA; cdr3_nt: TGTGCCAGCAGCGCAGACCGGGGGGGCATCCTAGAGAGAAATTCACCCCTCCACTTT; cdr3_aa: CASSADRGGILERNSPLHF
v_call: TRBV19; d_call: NA; j_call: TRBJ2-1; clone_size: NA; cdr3_nt: TGTGCCAGTAGTATAGGCCCGGGACCCTTTTTATCTGAGCAGTTCTTC; cdr3_aa: CASSIGPGPFLSEQFF
v_call: TRBV11-2; d_call: NA; j_call: TRBJ2-7; clone_size: NA; cdr3_nt: TGTGCCAGCAGCTTAGATCTAGGGGCCCCAGGAGTTTACGAGCAGTACTTC; cdr3_aa: CASSLDLGAPGVYEQYF
v_call: TRBV10-2; d_call: TRBD1; j_call: TRBJ1-6; clone_size: NA; cdr3_nt: TGCGCCAGCACTCCGACAGGGGGCTCCTATAATTCACCCCTCCACTTT; cdr3_aa: CASTPTGGSYNSPLHF
v_call: TRBV6-5; d_call: NA; j_call: TRBJ1-3; clone_size: NA; cdr3_nt: TGTGCCAGCAGTTACTCGAACAGGGATGGAAACACCATATATTTT; cdr3_aa: CASSYSNRDGNTIYF
v_call: TRBV18; d_call: NA; j_call: TRBJ2-1; clone_size: NA; cdr3_nt: TGTGCCAGCTCACCATTGGGCGATGAGCAGTTCTTC; cdr3_aa: CASSPLGDEQFF
v_call: TRBV9; d_call: TRBD2; j_call: TRBJ2-7; clone_size: NA; cdr3_nt: TGTGCCAGCAGCGTAGGAGTAGCGGGGGGCTACTACGAGCAGTACTTC; cdr3_aa: CASSVGVAGGYYEQYF
v_call: TRBV25-1; d_call: NA; j_call: TRBJ2-1; clone_size: NA; cdr3_nt: TGTGCCAGCAGTGACGGCCTTGAGCAGTTCTTC; cdr3_aa: CASSDGLEQFF
v_call: TRBV10-2; d_call: NA; j_call: TRBJ2-7; clone_size: NA; cdr3_nt: TGCGCCAGCAGTGACGAGTACGAGCAGTACTTC; cdr3_aa: CASSDEYEQYF
v_call: TRBV5-6; d_call: TRBD1; j_call: TRBJ1-1; clone_size: NA; cdr3_nt: TGTGCCAGCAGCTTGGCCGAGACAGGGTATGGCACTGAAGCTTTCTTT; cdr3_aa: CASSLAETGYGTEAFF
v_call: TRBV27; d_call: NA; j_call: TRBJ1-3; clone_size: NA; cdr3_nt: TGTGCCAGCAGTCTACTAGGCACTGGAAACACCATATATTTT; cdr3_aa: CASSLLGTGNTIYF
v_call: TRBV5-4; d_call: NA; j_call: TRBJ2-3; clone_size: NA; cdr3_nt: TGTGGGTCCAGGGCTGTCAACGAAGATACGCAGTATTTT; cdr3_aa: CGSRAVNEDTQYF
v_call: TRBV10-1; d_call: NA; j_call: TRBJ2-2; clone_size: NA; cdr3_nt: TGCGCCAGCAGTGGAATAACCGGGGAGCTGTTTTTT; cdr3_aa: CASSGITGELFF
v_call: TRBV6-5; d_call: NA; j_call: TRBJ1-2; clone_size: NA; cdr3_nt: TGTGCCAGCAGCGCTAGCTTATTCTATGGCTACACCTTC; cdr3_aa: CASSASLFYGYTF
v_call: TRBV4-1; d_call: TRBD2; j_call: TRBJ2-1; clone_size: once; cdr3_nt: TGCGCCAGCAGCCAAGTTTTCACTAGCGGGAGCTCCTACAATGAGCAGTTCTTC; cdr3_aa: CASSQVFTSGSSYNEQFF
v_call: TRBV7-9; d_call: NA; j_call: TRBJ1-6; clone_size: NA; cdr3_nt: TGTGCCAGCAGCCTACACGACCTCTCCTATAATTCACCCCTCCACTTT; cdr3_aa: CASSLHDLSYNSPLHF
v_call: TRBV5-4; d_call: TRBD2; j_call: TRBJ2-1; clone_size: NA; cdr3_nt: TGTGCCAGCAGGCGGGAGGACTCCTACAATGAGCAGTTCTTC; cdr3_aa: CASRREDSYNEQFF
v_call: TRBV30; d_call: NA; j_call: TRBJ1-4; clone_size: NA; cdr3_nt: TGTGCCTGGAGTGTAGACTCGGGGGATGGTGAAAAACTGTTTTTT; cdr3_aa: CAWSVDSGDGEKLFF
v_call: TRBV14; d_call: TRBD1; j_call: TRBJ2-1; clone_size: NA; cdr3_nt: TGTGCCAGCAGCCAAGCTGGCAGGGGGATATCCTACAATGAGCAGTTCTTC; cdr3_aa: CASSQAGRGISYNEQFF
v_call: TRBV19; d_call: TRBD2; j_call: TRBJ2-1; clone_size: NA; cdr3_nt: TGTGCCAGTAGCCAAAATGAGGGGTGGGAGACTAGCGGGAGTAATGAGCAGTTCTTC; cdr3_aa: CASSQNEGWETSGSNEQFF
v_call: TRBV11-1; d_call: NA; j_call: TRBJ2-1; clone_size: NA; cdr3_nt: TGTGCCAGCAGCTTAGGCCGACTTGGTGAGCAGTTCTTC; cdr3_aa: CASSLGRLGEQFF
v_call: TRBV29-1; d_call: TRBD2; j_call: TRBJ2-1; clone_size: NA; cdr3_nt: TGCAGCGCTCCCAGACTAGCGGGGGGAGGAGAGCAGTTCTTC; cdr3_aa: CSAPRLAGGGEQFF
v_call: TRBV21-1; d_call: NA; j_call: TRBJ2-7; clone_size: NA; cdr3_nt: TGTGCCAGCAGCGAAAGCAGTGATTGGGGGTCCTTC; cdr3_aa: CASSESSDWGSF
v_call: TRBV30; d_call: TRBD1; j_call: TRBJ2-7; clone_size: NA; cdr3_nt: TGTGCCTGGAGCGACGCGGACAGGAGCTACGAGCAGTACTTC; cdr3_aa: CAWSDADRSYEQYF
v_call: TRBV6-1; d_call: NA; j_call: TRBJ2-7; clone_size: NA; cdr3_nt: TGTGCCAGCAGTGAATGGCGGTCTCAACCCTACGAGCAGTACTTC; cdr3_aa: CASSEWRSQPYEQYF
v_call: TRBV7-9; d_call: TRBD1; j_call: TRBJ1-1; clone_size: NA; cdr3_nt: TGTGCCAGCAGCCCTCAGGGGGCAGGGAACACTGAAGCTTTCTTT; cdr3_aa: CASSPQGAGNTEAFF
v_call: TRBV30; d_call: NA; j_call: TRBJ1-4; clone_size: NA; cdr3_nt: TGTGCCTGGAGTCCAATCGGGGAAAGTGGTGAAAAACTGTTTTTT; cdr3_aa: CAWSPIGESGEKLFF
v_call: TRBV4-3; d_call: NA; j_call: TRBJ2-3; clone_size: once; cdr3_nt: TGCGCCAGCAGCAGCCGGGACGGCGGCCTGACAGATACGCAGTATTTT; cdr3_aa: CASSSRDGGLTDTQYF
v_call: TRBV28; d_call: NA; j_call: TRBJ2-4; clone_size: NA; cdr3_nt: TGTGCCAGCAGTTTCAGGGGATTAGCCAAAAACATTCAGTACTTC; cdr3_aa: CASSFRGLAKNIQYF
v_call: TRBV18; d_call: NA; j_call: TRBJ1-4; clone_size: NA; cdr3_nt: TGTGCCAGCTCACTGGACAGAAATGAAAAACTGTTTTTT; cdr3_aa: CASSLDRNEKLFF
v_call: TRBV30; d_call: TRBD1; j_call: TRBJ1-2; clone_size: NA; cdr3_nt: TGTGCCTGGAGTGAGGGGAGACAGGGGGCATGGTATGGCTACACCTTC; cdr3_aa: CAWSEGRQGAWYGYTF
v_call: TRBV6-1; d_call: NA; j_call: TRBJ2-7; clone_size: NA; cdr3_nt: TGTGCCAGCAGTAAGCGACACGATACCTACGAGCAGTACTTC; cdr3_aa: CASSKRHDTYEQYF
v_call: TRBV4-1; d_call: NA; j_call: TRBJ1-2; clone_size: once; cdr3_nt: TGCGCCAGCAGCTACCGAGGGGGGCGAGGTGGCTACACCTTC; cdr3_aa: CASSYRGGRGGYTF
v_call: TRBV7-6; d_call: TRBD1; j_call: TRBJ2-5; clone_size: NA; cdr3_nt: TGTGCCAGCAGCTCTATTGGACAGGGGGCTGGAGAGACCCAGTACTTC; cdr3_aa: CASSSIGQGAGETQYF
v_call: TRBV4-3; d_call: NA; j_call: TRBJ2-2; clone_size: NA; cdr3_nt: TGCGCCAGCAGCCACTCGCAAGGGTACACCGGGGAGCTGTTTTTT; cdr3_aa: CASSHSQGYTGELFF
v_call: TRBV6-5; d_call: TRBD1; j_call: TRBJ2-7; clone_size: NA; cdr3_nt: TGTGCCAGCAGTTACTCGACAGGGCCTATTCCCTACGAGCAGTACTTC; cdr3_aa: CASSYSTGPIPYEQYF
v_call: TRBV19; d_call: NA; j_call: TRBJ2-3; clone_size: once; cdr3_nt: TGTGCCAGTAGTATCCGGATCGACCGCACAGATACGCAGTATTTT; cdr3_aa: CASSIRIDRTDTQYF
v_call: TRBV28; d_call: TRBD1; j_call: TRBJ2-7; clone_size: NA; cdr3_nt: TGTGCCAGCAGTCCCCTCGGGACAGACTTCTACGAGCAGTACTTC; cdr3_aa: CASSPLGTDFYEQYF
v_call: TRBV30; d_call: NA; j_call: TRBJ1-6; clone_size: few; cdr3_nt: TGTGCCTGGAGTACGCAGGTTAATTCACCCCTCCACTTT; cdr3_aa: CAWSTQVNSPLHF
v_call: TRBV9; d_call: TRBD2; j_call: TRBJ2-5; clone_size: NA; cdr3_nt: TGTGCCAGCAGCATCGGACTAGCGGGAGAGGGGATACAAGAGACCCAGTACTTC; cdr3_aa: CASSIGLAGEGIQETQYF